This T cell receptor (beta chain) comes out of a study of OX40 agonist ivuxolimab in advanced cancers. If patients had autoimmune disease history or systemic immunosuppression, they were excluded. The protocol was immunoSEQ multiplex PCR, while the TCRdb copy is restricted to in-frame clones and leaves out a portion. The data show 70,000 to 95,000 clones, with 85% to 95% seen just once and 0.69% held by the top ten. This CDR3 is built from 16 residues. Trimming removed 4 bases from V and 8 bases from J; junction bases left unmatched: 12. CDR1 and CDR2 from the germline V gene are MDHEN and SYDVKM. Specimen: CD4+ or CD8+ T cells sorted from blood, collected in a trial of the OX40 agonist ivuxolimab. The receptor was isolated from an adult with an advanced solid tumor such as melanoma, head and neck, liver or kidney cancer. The V call is TRBV28, the J call TRBJ1-4; 8 bases map to TRBD1. The CDR3 here is CASSSQAQGAWEKLFF. In DNA, the CDR3 is TGTGCCAGCAGTTCACAGGCCCAGGGGGCCTGGGAAAAACTGTTTTTT.